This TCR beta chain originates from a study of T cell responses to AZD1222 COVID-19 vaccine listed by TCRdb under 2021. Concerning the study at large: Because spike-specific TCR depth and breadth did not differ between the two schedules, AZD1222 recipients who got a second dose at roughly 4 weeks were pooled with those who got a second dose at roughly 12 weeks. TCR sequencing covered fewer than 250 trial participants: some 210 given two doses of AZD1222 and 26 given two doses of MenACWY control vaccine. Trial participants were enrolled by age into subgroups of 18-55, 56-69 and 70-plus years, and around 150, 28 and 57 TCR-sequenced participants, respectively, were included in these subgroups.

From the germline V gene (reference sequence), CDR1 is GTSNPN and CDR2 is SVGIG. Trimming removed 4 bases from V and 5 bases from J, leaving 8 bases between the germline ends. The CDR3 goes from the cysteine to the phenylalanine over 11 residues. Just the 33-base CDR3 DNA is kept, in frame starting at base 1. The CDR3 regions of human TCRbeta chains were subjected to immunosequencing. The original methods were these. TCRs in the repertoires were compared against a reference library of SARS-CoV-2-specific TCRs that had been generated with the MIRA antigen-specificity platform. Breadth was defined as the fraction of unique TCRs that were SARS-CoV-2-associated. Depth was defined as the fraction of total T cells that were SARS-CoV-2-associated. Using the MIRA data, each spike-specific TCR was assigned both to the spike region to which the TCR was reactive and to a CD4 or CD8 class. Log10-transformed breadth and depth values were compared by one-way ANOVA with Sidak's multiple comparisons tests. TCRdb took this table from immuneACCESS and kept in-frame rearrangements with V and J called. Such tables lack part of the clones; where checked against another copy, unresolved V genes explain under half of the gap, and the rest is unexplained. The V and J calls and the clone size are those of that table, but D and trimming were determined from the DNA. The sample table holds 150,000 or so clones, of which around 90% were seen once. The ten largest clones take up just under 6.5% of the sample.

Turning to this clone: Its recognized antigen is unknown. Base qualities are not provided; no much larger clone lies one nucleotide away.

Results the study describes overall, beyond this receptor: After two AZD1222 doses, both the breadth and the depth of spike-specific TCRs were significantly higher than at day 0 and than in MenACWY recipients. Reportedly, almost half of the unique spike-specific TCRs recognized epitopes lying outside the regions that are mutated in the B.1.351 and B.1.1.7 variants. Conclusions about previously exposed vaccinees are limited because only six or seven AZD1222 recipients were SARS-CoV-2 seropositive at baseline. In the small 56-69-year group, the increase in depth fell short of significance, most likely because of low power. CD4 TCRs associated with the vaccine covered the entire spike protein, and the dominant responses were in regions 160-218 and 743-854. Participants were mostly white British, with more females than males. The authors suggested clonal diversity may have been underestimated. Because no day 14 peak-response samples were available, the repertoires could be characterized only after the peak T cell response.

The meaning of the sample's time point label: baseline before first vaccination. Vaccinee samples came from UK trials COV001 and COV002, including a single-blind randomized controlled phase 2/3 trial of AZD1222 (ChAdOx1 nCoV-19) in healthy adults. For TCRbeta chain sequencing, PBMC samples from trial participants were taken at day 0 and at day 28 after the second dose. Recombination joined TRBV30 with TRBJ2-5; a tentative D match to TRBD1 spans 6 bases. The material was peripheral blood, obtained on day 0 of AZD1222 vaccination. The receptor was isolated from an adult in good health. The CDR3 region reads CAWNREETQYF. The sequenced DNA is TGTGCCTGGAACAGGGAGGAGACCCAGTACTTC.